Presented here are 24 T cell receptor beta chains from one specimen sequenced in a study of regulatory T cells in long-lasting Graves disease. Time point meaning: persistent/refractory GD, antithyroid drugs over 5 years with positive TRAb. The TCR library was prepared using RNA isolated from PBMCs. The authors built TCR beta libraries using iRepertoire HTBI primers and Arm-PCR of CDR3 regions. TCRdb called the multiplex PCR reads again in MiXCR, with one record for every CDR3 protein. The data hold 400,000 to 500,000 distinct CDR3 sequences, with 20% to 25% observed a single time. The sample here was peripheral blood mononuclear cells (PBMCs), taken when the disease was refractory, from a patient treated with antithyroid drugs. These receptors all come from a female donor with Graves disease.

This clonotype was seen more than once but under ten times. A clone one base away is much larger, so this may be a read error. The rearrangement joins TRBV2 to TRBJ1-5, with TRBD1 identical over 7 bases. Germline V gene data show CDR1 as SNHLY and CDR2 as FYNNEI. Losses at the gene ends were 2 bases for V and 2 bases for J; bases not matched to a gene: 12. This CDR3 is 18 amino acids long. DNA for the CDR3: TGTGCCAGCAGTGAAATATGGGGCAGGGGGAAGGGCAATCAGCCCCAGCATTTT. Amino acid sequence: CASSEIWGRGKGNQPQHF.

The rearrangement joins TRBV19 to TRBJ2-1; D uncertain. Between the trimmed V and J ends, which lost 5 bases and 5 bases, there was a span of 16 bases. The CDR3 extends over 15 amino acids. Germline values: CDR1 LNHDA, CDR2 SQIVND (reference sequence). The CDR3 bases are TGTGCCAGTAGTGCCCTTATGGGGAACAACAATGAGCAGTTCTTC. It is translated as CASSALMGNNNEQFF.

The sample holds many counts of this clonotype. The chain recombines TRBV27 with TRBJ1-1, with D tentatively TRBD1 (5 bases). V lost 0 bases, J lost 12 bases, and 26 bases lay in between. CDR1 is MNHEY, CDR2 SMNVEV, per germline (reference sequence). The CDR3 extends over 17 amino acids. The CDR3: CASSLSGFSWLGDDTFF. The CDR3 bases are TGTGCCAGCAGTTTATCGGGGTTTTCATGGTTAGGGGATGATACTTTCTTT.

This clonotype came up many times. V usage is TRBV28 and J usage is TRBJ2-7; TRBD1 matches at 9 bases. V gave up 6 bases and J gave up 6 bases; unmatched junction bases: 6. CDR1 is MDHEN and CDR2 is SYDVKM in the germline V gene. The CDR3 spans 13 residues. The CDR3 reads CASRSGTGFEQYF. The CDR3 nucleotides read TGTGCCAGCAGATCGGGGACAGGGTTCGAGCAGTACTTC.

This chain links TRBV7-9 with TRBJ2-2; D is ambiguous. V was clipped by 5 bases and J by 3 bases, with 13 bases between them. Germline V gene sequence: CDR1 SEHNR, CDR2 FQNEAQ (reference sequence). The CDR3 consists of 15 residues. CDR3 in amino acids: CASSQTPEYTGELFF. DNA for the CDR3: TGTGCCAGCAGCCAAACTCCGGAGTACACCGGGGAGCTGTTTTTT.

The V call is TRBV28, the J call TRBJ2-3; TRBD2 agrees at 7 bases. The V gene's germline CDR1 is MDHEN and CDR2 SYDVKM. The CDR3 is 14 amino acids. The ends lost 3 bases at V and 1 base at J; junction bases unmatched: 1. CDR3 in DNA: TGTGCCAGCAGTTTTGGGGGGGGCACAGATACGCAGTATTTT. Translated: CASSFGGGTDTQYF.

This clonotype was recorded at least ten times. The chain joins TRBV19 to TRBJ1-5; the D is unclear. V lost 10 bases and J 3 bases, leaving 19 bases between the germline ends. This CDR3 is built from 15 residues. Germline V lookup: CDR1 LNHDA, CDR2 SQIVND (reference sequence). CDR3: CATKIYSEVNQPQHF. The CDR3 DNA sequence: TGTGCCACTAAGATCTACTCCGAGGTCAATCAGCCCCAGCATTTT.

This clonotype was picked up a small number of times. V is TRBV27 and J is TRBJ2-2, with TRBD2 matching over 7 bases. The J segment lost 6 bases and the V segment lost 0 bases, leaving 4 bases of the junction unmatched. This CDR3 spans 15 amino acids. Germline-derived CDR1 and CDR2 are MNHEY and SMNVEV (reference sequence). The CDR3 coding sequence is TGTGCCAGCAGTTTATCGCAGGGAGGGTCCGGGGAGCTGTTTTTT. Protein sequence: CASSLSQGGSGELFF.

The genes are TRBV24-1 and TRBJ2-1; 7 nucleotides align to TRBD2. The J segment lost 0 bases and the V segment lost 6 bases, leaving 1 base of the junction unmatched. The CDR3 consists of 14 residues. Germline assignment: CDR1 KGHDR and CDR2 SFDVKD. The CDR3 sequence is CATSPGGSYNEQFF. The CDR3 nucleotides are TGTGCCACCAGTCCGGGGGGCTCCTACAATGAGCAGTTCTTC.

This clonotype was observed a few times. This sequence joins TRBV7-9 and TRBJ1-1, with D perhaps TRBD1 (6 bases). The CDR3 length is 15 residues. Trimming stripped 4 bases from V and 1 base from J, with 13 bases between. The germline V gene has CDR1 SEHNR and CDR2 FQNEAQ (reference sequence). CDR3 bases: TGTGCCAGCAGCTCGCCCGACAGGCCGAACACTGAAGCTTTCTTT. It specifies CASSSPDRPNTEAFF.

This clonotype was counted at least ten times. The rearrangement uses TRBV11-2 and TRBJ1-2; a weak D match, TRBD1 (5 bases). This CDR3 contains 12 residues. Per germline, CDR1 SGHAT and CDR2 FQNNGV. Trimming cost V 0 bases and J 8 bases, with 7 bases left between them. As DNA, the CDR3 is TGTGCCAGCAGCTTAGAGGGGCAGGGCTACACCTTC. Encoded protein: CASSLEGQGYTF.

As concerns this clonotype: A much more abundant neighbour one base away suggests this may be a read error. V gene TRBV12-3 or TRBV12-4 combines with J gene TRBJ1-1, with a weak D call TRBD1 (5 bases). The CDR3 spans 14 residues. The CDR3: CASSLERGYTGAFF. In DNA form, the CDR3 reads TGTGCCAGCAGTTTAGAGAGGGGCTACACTGGAGCTTTCTTT.

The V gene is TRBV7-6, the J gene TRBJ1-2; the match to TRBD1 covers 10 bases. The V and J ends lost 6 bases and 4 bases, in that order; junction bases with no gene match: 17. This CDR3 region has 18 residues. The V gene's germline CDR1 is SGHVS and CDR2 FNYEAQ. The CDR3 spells CASSLGQGSFLGPYGYTF. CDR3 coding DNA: TGTGCCAGCAGTTTGGGACAGGGGTCCTTCTTAGGTCCCTATGGCTACACCTTC.

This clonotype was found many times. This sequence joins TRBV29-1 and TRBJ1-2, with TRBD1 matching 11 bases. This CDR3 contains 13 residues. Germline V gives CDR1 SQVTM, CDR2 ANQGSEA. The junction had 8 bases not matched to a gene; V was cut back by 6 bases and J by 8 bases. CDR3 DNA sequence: TGCAGCGTCGGACAGGGGGCGGCTGTGGGCTACACCTTC. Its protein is CSVGQGAAVGYTF.

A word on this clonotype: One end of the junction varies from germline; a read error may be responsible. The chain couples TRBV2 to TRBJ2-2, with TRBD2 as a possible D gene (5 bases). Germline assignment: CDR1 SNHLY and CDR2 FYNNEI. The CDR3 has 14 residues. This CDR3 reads CASWAESNTGVLFF. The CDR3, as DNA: TGTGCCAGCTGGGCAGAATCGAACACCGGGGTGCTGTTTTTT.

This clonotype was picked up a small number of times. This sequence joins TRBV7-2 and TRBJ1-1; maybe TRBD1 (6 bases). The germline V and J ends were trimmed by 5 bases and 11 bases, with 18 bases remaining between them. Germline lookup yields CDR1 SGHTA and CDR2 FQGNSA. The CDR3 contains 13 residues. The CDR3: CASSRVQGRGAFF. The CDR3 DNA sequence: TGTGCCAGCAGCAGAGTACAGGGAAGAGGGGCTTTCTTT.

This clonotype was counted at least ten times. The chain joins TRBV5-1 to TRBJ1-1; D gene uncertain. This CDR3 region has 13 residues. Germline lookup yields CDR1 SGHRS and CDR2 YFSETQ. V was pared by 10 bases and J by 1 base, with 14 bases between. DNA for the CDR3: TGCGCCGGCACCTATCGGGGGAACACTGAAGCTTTCTTT. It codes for CAGTYRGNTEAFF. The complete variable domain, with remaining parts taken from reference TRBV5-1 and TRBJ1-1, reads KAGVTQTPRYLIKTRGQQVTLSCSPISGHRSVSWYQQTPGQGLQFLFEYFSETQRNKGNFPGRFSGRQFSNSRSEMNVSTLELGDSALYLCAGTYRGNTEAFFGQGTRLTVV.

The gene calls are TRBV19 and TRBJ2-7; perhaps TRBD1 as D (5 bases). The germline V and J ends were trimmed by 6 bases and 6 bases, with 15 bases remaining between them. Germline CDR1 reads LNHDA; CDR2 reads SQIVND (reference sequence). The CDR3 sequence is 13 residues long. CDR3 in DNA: TGTGCCAGTAGAGGCAGGGCCGGGTCCGAGCAGTACTTC. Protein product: CASRGRAGSEQYF.

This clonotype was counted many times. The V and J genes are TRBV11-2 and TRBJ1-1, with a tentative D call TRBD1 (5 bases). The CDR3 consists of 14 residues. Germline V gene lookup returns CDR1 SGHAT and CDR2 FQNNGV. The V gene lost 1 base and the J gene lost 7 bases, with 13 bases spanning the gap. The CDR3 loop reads CASSLVGEGDEAFF. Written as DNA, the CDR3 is TGTGCCAGCAGCTTAGTGGGGGAGGGCGATGAAGCTTTCTTT. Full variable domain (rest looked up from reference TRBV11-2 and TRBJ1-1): EAGVAQSPRYKIIEKRQSVAFWCNPISGHATLYWYQQILGQGPKLLIQFQNNGVVDDSQLPKDRFSAERLKGVDSTLKIQPAKLEDSAVYLCASSLVGEGDEAFFGQGTRLTVV.

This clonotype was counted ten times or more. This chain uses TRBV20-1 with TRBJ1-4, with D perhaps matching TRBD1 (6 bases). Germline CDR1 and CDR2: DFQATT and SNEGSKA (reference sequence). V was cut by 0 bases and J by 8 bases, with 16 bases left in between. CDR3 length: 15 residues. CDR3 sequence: CSARDITGWREKLFF. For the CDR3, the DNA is TGCAGTGCTAGAGATATCACAGGGTGGCGAGAAAAACTGTTTTTT.

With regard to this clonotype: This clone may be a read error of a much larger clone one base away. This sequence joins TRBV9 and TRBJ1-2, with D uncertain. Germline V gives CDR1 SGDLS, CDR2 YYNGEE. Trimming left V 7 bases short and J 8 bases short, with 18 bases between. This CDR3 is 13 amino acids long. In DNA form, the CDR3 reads TGTGCCAGCGGCCCCAACAGTGAAGGAGGCTACACCTTC. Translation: CASGPNSEGGYTF.

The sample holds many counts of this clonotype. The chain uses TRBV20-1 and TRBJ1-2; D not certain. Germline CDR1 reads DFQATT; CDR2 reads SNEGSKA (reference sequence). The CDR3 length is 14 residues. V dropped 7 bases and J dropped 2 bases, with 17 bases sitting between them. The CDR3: CSVITGRLNYGYTF. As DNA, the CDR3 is TGCAGTGTTATTACTGGACGCCTGAACTATGGCTACACCTTC.

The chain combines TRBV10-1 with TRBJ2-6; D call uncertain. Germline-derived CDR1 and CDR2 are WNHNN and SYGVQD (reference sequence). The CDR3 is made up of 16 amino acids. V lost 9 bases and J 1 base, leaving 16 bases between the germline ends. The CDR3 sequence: CARTNRRDSGANVLTF. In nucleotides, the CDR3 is TGCGCCAGGACGAATAGACGAGATTCTGGGGCCAACGTCCTGACTTTC.

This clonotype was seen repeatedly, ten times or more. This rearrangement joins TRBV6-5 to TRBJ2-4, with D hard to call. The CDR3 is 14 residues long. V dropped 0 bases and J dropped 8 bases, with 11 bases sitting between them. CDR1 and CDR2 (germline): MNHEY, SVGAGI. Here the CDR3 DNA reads TGTGCCAGCAGTTACTCCTCCCGCGGAGACATTCAGTACTTC. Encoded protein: CASSYSSRGDIQYF.